This T cell receptor beta chain was sequenced in a study of cytomegalovirus exposure and HLA in healthy donors. On the study more broadly: A later analysis reported the approximately 120 validation repertoires used the same platform as the 666 first-cohort repertoires.

Method: immunoSEQ multiplex PCR; TCRdb's copy keeps in-frame clones and lacks some. The sample lists about 180,000 clones; about 89% were seen once. The CDR3 extends over 16 amino acids. The V gene lost 5 bases and the J gene lost 2 bases, with 19 bases spanning the gap. Per germline, CDR1 SEHNR and CDR2 FQNEAQ (reference sequence). Sequenced sample: PBMCs. The source is a man aged 18 to 35 in good health and CMV-seropositive. The chain has TRBV7-9 and TRBJ2-7, with D possibly being TRBD2 (7 bases). The CDR3 loop reads CASSPQVGEGAYEQYF. The CDR3 bases are TGTGCCAGCAGCCCCCAAGTAGGGGAGGGGGCCTACGAGCAGTACTTC. Supplemented by reference TRBV7-9 and TRBJ2-7, the full variable domain reads DTGVSQNPRHKITKRGQNVTFRCDPISEHNRLYWYRQTLGQGPEFLTYFQNEAQLEKSRLLSDRFSAERPKGSFSTLEIQRTEQGDSAMYLCASSPQVGEGAYEQYFGPGTRLTVT.